This T cell receptor (beta chain) stems from a study of blood T cell repertoires in COVID-19 (dated by TCRdb to 2020 to 2022). At the level of the whole study: The collaborator samples originated in the United States, Italy and Spain and spanned the acute and convalescent phases of COVID-19. The prospective study material was composed of cDNA or gDNA derived from T cells, B-cell-depleted T cells, or PBMCs. Subjects who had been exposed to COVID-19, were actively infected with it, or had recovered from it provided the deeply sampled blood TCRbeta repertoires that made up the dataset. A freely available public database, intended as a resource for researchers studying the immune response to SARS-CoV-2, is where the repertoires were released. The samples were drawn from the first 160 participants of the ongoing ImmuneRACE study and from 950 to 1,500 subjects provided by 6 global collaborators. Nearly every sample came with metadata listing a de-identified subject ID, COVID-19 status, age in years and sex. Where available, HLA class I and class II types were taken from metadata supplied by the sample provider and were not determined by assay-based typing. The investigation overall reported the following: Clinical and demographic metadata were provided uncurated, with the amount varying by source and participant.

The cysteine opens and the phenylalanine closes a CDR3 of 14 amino acids. Only CDR3 DNA is held: 42 bases, read in frame from base 1. From the germline V gene, CDR1 is ENHRY and CDR2 is SYGVKD. V lost 8 bases and J lost 2 bases, and the count of bases not matched to a germline gene is 3. Participants in the prospective study were aged about 18 to 95 years, lived in 20 to 25 United States geographic areas, and enrolled through a virtual design. In the prospective study, participants were assigned to cohorts based on the clinical history participants reported in a screening survey and a study questionnaire. Mobile phlebotomists in the prospective study collected whole blood, serum and a nasopharyngeal or oropharyngeal swab from every participant. Participants in the prospective study had the option to provide additional blood draws and questionnaires over a 2-month period. Blood samples from the prospective study were shipped frozen or at room temperature prior to DNA extraction.

TCRbeta CDR3 regions were amplified from genomic DNA by means of the immunoSEQ Assay, a bias-controlled multiplex PCR. The study's processing was this. The number of nucleated cells in each sample was estimated from the amplification of reference gene primers within the assay. Sequence reads were collapsed and filtered to measure the absolute abundance of every unique TCRbeta CDR3 rearrangement. Productive Simpson clonality was computed per sample as the square root of Simpson's diversity index over productive rearrangements. The table was pulled from immuneACCESS by TCRdb, which kept in-frame rearrangements only. Such tables lose some clones; where checked, under half of the loss comes from unresolved V genes, and the rest has no known cause. The DNA was the basis for D and trimming; V, J and clone size are from that table. The sample yields about 270,000 clones; about 90% were counted once. The ten largest make up roughly 4.3% of the sample.

This clone was detected once. What antigen it recognizes has not been identified. Base qualities are not recorded, but no much larger clone differs from it by a single base. The TCR comes from a woman in her thirties with acute COVID-19. Sequenced sample: PBMCs or T cells enriched from blood (not recorded which). The rearrangement joined TRBV10-3 to TRBJ1-4, with 9 bases aligning to TRBD1. This receptor has the CDR3 CAIRQGGTNEKLFF. DNA sequence: TGTGCCATCCGACAGGGGGGTACTAATGAAAAACTGTTTTTT.